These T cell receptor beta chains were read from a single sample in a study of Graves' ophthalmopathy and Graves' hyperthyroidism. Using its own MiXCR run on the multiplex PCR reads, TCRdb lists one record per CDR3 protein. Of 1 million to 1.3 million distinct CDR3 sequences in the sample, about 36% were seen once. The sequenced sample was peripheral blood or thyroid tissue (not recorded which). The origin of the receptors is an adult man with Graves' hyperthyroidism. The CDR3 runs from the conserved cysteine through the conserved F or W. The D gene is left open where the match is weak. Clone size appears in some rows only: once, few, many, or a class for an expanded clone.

CDR3aa: CASSQDHGRDRVFLGNGYTF
CDR3nt: TGCGCCAGCAGCCAAGACCACGGGCGGGACAGGGTCTTTTTGGGTAACGGCTACACCTTC
j_gene: TRBJ1-2
d_gene: TRBD1
len: 20
abundance: -
v_gene: TRBV4-1

CDR3aa: CASSPLGLGDGYTF
CDR3nt: TGTGCCAGCTCACCACTTGGACTGGGTGATGGCTACACCTTC
j_gene: TRBJ1-2
d_gene: -
len: 14
abundance: few
v_gene: TRBV18

CDR3aa: CSADTASEDTQYF
CDR3nt: TGCAGTGCCGACACCGCTAGCGAAGATACGCAGTATTTT
j_gene: TRBJ2-3
d_gene: -
len: 13
abundance: -
v_gene: TRBV20-1

CDR3aa: CASSVGVGSPQHF
CDR3nt: TGTGCCAGCAGTGTAGGGGTTGGGAGTCCCCAGCATTTT
j_gene: TRBJ1-5
d_gene: -
len: 13
abundance: many
v_gene: TRBV2

CDR3aa: CASSPDTANNSPLHF
CDR3nt: TGCGCCAGCAGTCCTGACACCGCTAATAATTCACCCCTCCACTTT
j_gene: TRBJ1-6
d_gene: -
len: 15
abundance: -
v_gene: TRBV10-2

CDR3aa: CASSGTGGWANTEAFF
CDR3nt: TGTGCCAGCAGTGGGACAGGGGGCTGGGCGAACACTGAAGCTTTCTTT
j_gene: TRBJ1-1
d_gene: TRBD1
len: 16
abundance: once
v_gene: TRBV12-3/TRBV12-4

CDR3aa: CASSRSPGTGNSREAFF
CDR3nt: TGCGCCAGCAGCAGGTCGCCCGGGACAGGGAACTCCCGTGAAGCTTTCTTT
j_gene: TRBJ1-1
d_gene: TRBD1
len: 17
abundance: few
v_gene: TRBV5-1

CDR3aa: CASSSPFDGYEQYF
CDR3nt: TGTGCCAGCAGTTCGCCCTTCGACGGGTACGAGCAGTACTTC
j_gene: TRBJ2-7
d_gene: -
len: 14
abundance: few
v_gene: TRBV6-2/TRBV6-3

CDR3aa: CAISEGQGTGQPQHF
CDR3nt: TGTGCCATCAGTGAGGGACAGGGGACTGGACAGCCCCAGCATTTT
j_gene: TRBJ1-5
d_gene: TRBD1
len: 15
abundance: once
v_gene: TRBV10-3

CDR3aa: CASSPSSGLPSNQPQHF
CDR3nt: TGTGCCAGCAGCCCCTCTTCCGGGTTACCGAGCAATCAGCCCCAGCATTTT
j_gene: TRBJ1-5
d_gene: -
len: 17
abundance: -
v_gene: TRBV7-2

CDR3aa: CASSEGPAVQETQYF
CDR3nt: TGTGCCAGCAGTGAGGGTCCAGCGGTGCAAGAGACCCAGTACTTC
j_gene: TRBJ2-5
d_gene: -
len: 15
abundance: -
v_gene: TRBV7-3

CDR3aa: CASSLRGTSQPQHF
CDR3nt: TGTGCCAGCAGCTTAAGGGGCACCAGTCAGCCCCAGCATTTT
j_gene: TRBJ1-5
d_gene: -
len: 14
abundance: many
v_gene: TRBV13

CDR3aa: CASSSLAGGNEQYF
CDR3nt: TGTGCCAGCAGTTCGTTAGCGGGAGGGAACGAGCAGTACTTC
j_gene: TRBJ2-7
d_gene: TRBD2
len: 14
abundance: -
v_gene: TRBV6-5

CDR3aa: CSALPARPKDRLMNTEAFF
CDR3nt: TGCAGTGCTCTTCCCGCCCGCCCGAAGGACAGGCTCATGAACACTGAAGCTTTCTTT
j_gene: TRBJ1-1
d_gene: TRBD1
len: 19
abundance: many
v_gene: TRBV20-1

CDR3aa: CASSLAARGSGNTIYF
CDR3nt: TGTGCCAGCAGCTTAGCCGCCAGGGGATCTGGAAACACCATATATTTT
j_gene: TRBJ1-3
d_gene: -
len: 16
abundance: many
v_gene: TRBV7-9

CDR3aa: CASSSSRVGTEAFF
CDR3nt: TGTGCCAGCAGTTCGTCCAGGGTGGGCACTGAAGCTTTCTTT
j_gene: TRBJ1-1
d_gene: -
len: 14
abundance: -
v_gene: TRBV28

CDR3aa: CSPREQVGGSPLHF
CDR3nt: TGTAGCCCACGGGAGCAAGTGGGCGGCTCACCCCTCCACTTT
j_gene: TRBJ1-6
d_gene: -
len: 14
abundance: -
v_gene: TRBV20-1

CDR3aa: CAIREERVDGYTF
CDR3nt: TGTGCCATCAGGGAGGAGAGGGTGGATGGCTACACCTTC
j_gene: TRBJ1-2
d_gene: -
len: 13
abundance: many
v_gene: TRBV10-3

CDR3aa: CASSQEETGGFSDEQYF
CDR3nt: TGCGCCAGCAGCCAAGAGGAGACCGGTGGCTTCTCGGACGAGCAGTACTTC
j_gene: TRBJ2-7
d_gene: -
len: 17
abundance: -
v_gene: TRBV4-1

CDR3aa: CASLRGTRVDEQYF
CDR3nt: TGTGCCAGCCTCCGGGGGACTAGAGTCGACGAGCAGTACTTC
j_gene: TRBJ2-7
d_gene: TRBD2
len: 14
abundance: -
v_gene: TRBV9

CDR3aa: CASRLGGLAGGSNTGELFF
CDR3nt: TGTGCCAGCAGACTGGGGGGACTAGCGGGAGGGTCGAACACCGGGGAGCTGTTTTTT
j_gene: TRBJ2-2
d_gene: TRBD2
len: 19
abundance: -
v_gene: TRBV25-1

CDR3aa: CASSRETGNNSPLHF
CDR3nt: TGTGCCAGCAGTCGCGAGACAGGAAATAATTCACCCCTCCACTTT
j_gene: TRBJ1-6
d_gene: -
len: 15
abundance: few
v_gene: TRBV12-3/TRBV12-4

CDR3aa: CASSFLTTSYEQYF
CDR3nt: TGTGCCAGCAGCTTTCTGACAACCTCCTACGAGCAGTACTTC
j_gene: TRBJ2-7
d_gene: -
len: 14
abundance: -
v_gene: TRBV7-2

CDR3aa: CSASGSWEEQYF
CDR3nt: TGCAGTGCTTCGGGGTCATGGGAAGAGCAGTACTTC
j_gene: TRBJ2-7
d_gene: -
len: 12
abundance: many
v_gene: TRBV20-1

CDR3aa: CSVGTSAQETQYF
CDR3nt: TGCAGCGTAGGCACTAGCGCGCAAGAGACCCAGTACTTC
j_gene: TRBJ2-5
d_gene: TRBD2
len: 13
abundance: few
v_gene: TRBV29-1

CDR3aa: CSARGGVGELFF
CDR3nt: TGCAGTGCTAGAGGAGGGGTCGGGGAGCTGTTTTTT
j_gene: TRBJ2-2
d_gene: -
len: 12
abundance: few
v_gene: TRBV20-1

CDR3aa: CATSSIPDQVPRHF
CDR3nt: TGTGCCACCAGCAGTATACCCGACCAGGTTCCCCGCCACTTT
j_gene: TRBJ1-6
d_gene: -
len: 14
abundance: few
v_gene: TRBV15

CDR3aa: CASSYSSGLTGELFF
CDR3nt: TGTGCCAGCAGCTATTCTAGCGGCCTCACCGGGGAGCTGTTTTTT
j_gene: TRBJ2-2
d_gene: TRBD2
len: 15
abundance: few
v_gene: TRBV7-9

CDR3aa: CASSFQGYEQYF
CDR3nt: TGTGCCAGCAGCTTCCAGGGCTACGAGCAGTACTTC
j_gene: TRBJ2-7
d_gene: -
len: 12
abundance: many
v_gene: TRBV7-8

CDR3aa: CASSQGHSTGELFF
CDR3nt: TGCGCCAGCAGCCAAGGCCACAGCACCGGGGAGCTGTTTTTT
j_gene: TRBJ2-2
d_gene: -
len: 14
abundance: few
v_gene: TRBV4-3

CDR3aa: CASSSGGGSDTQYF
CDR3nt: TGTGCCAGCAGCTCTGGGGGAGGGTCAGATACGCAGTATTTT
j_gene: TRBJ2-3
d_gene: TRBD2
len: 14
abundance: -
v_gene: TRBV7-3